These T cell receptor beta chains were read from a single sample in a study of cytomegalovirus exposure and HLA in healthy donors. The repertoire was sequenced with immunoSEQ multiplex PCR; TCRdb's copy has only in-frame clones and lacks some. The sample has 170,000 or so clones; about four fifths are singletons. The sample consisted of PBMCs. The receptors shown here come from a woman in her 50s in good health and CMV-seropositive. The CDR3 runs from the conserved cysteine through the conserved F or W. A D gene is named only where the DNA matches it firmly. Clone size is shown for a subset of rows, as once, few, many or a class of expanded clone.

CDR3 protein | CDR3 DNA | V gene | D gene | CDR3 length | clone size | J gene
CAYRPTGIGFQETQYF | TGTGCCTACCGCCCGACAGGGATCGGTTTCCAAGAGACCCAGTACTTC | TRBV30 | TRBD1 | 16 | - | TRBJ2-5
CASSYSGQGIEQFF | TGTGCCAGCAGTTACTCCGGACAGGGGATTGAGCAGTTCTTC | TRBV6-5 | TRBD1 | 14 | - | TRBJ2-1
CASSLPGRGYTF | TGTGCCAGCAGTTTACCAGGGCGCGGCTACACCTTC | TRBV27 | - | 12 | - | TRBJ1-2
CASMRQGGTEAFF | TGTGCCAGCATGCGGCAGGGTGGAACTGAAGCTTTCTTT | TRBV7-9 | - | 13 | - | TRBJ1-1
CASSPRDRNTGELFF | TGTGCCAGCTCACCAAGGGACAGAAACACCGGGGAGCTGTTTTTT | TRBV18 | TRBD1 | 15 | - | TRBJ2-2
CASSVARNTEAFF | TGTGCCAGCAGCGTAGCCCGGAACACTGAAGCTTTCTTT | TRBV9 | - | 13 | - | TRBJ1-1
CASRTRTTYGYTF | TGTGCCAGCAGGACTCGTACTACCTATGGCTACACCTTC | TRBV28 | - | 13 | - | TRBJ1-2
CASSHRGTNEKLFF | TGTGCCAGCAGCCATCGGGGGACTAATGAAAAACTGTTTTTT | TRBV14 | - | 14 | - | TRBJ1-4
CASSFFQQGRNTEAFF | TGTGCCAGCAGCTTTTTTCAACAGGGCCGGAACACTGAAGCTTTCTTT | TRBV5-4 | - | 16 | - | TRBJ1-1
CASNLAGGNTGELFF | TGTGCCAGTAACCTAGCGGGAGGGAACACCGGGGAGCTGTTTTTT | TRBV19 | TRBD2 | 15 | - | TRBJ2-2
CASSKQGLHTEAFF | TGTGCCAGCAGTAAACAGGGGCTTCACACTGAAGCTTTCTTT | TRBV27 | TRBD1 | 14 | many | TRBJ1-1
CASSPGQGGSYGYTF | TGTGCCAGCTCACCCGGACAGGGCGGTTCTTATGGCTACACCTTC | TRBV18 | TRBD1 | 15 | - | TRBJ1-2
CASSRYLTGPYSAKNIQYF | TGCGCCAGCAGCCGATACCTGACAGGGCCTTACTCAGCCAAAAACATTCAGTACTTC | TRBV4-1 | TRBD1 | 19 | - | TRBJ2-4
CASSDDRRYGYTF | TGTGCCAGCAGCGACGACAGGCGCTATGGCTACACCTTC | TRBV7-9 | - | 13 | - | TRBJ1-2
CASSLADRSAPIQYF | TGTGCCAGCAGCTTAGCGGACAGGAGCGCGCCTATTCAGTACTTC | TRBV7-2 | TRBD1 | 15 | - | TRBJ2-4
CAWNRGPAYGYTF | TGTGCCTGGAACAGGGGGCCGGCCTATGGCTACACCTTC | TRBV30 | TRBD1 | 13 | - | TRBJ1-2
CASSHISGGTEAFF | TGTGCCAGCAGCCACATTTCAGGGGGCACTGAAGCTTTCTTT | TRBV7-9 | TRBD1 | 14 | - | TRBJ1-1
CASSLIPTSYNEQFF | TGTGCCAGCAGCTTAATCCCTACCTCCTACAATGAGCAGTTCTTC | TRBV11-2 | - | 15 | - | TRBJ2-1
CASSPPYFKETQYF | TGTGCCAGCAGCCCCCCGTATTTTAAAGAGACCCAGTACTTC | TRBV7-9 | - | 14 | - | TRBJ2-5
CATSRDRSATYEQYF | TGTGCCACCAGCAGAGATCGGAGCGCTACCTACGAGCAGTACTTC | TRBV15 | - | 15 | - | TRBJ2-7
CASSYGTGTYEQYF | TGTGCCAGCAGTTACGGGACAGGTACCTACGAGCAGTACTTC | TRBV6-6 | TRBD1 | 14 | - | TRBJ2-7
CASSIKRTGGVRIVGELFF | TGTGCCAGTAGTATAAAGAGGACAGGGGGCGTAAGGATTGTCGGGGAGCTGTTTTTT | TRBV19 | TRBD1 | 19 | - | TRBJ2-2
CASSAGTVEKLFF | TGTGCCAGCAGTGCCGGGACAGTCGAAAAACTGTTTTTT | TRBV2 | TRBD1 | 13 | - | TRBJ1-4
CASSLGGDDSYEQYF | TGTGCCAGCAGCTTAGGGGGGGACGACTCCTACGAGCAGTACTTC | TRBV5-4 | - | 15 | - | TRBJ2-7
CASSLEVRAGREWYEQYF | TGTGCCAGCAGCTTAGAGGTCAGGGCCGGGCGGGAGTGGTACGAGCAGTACTTC | TRBV7-2 | TRBD2 | 18 | once | TRBJ2-7
CASVESAFYGYTF | TGTGCCAGCGTCGAAAGTGCGTTCTATGGCTACACCTTC | TRBV6-1 | - | 13 | - | TRBJ1-2
CASSSSTGRVYQPQHF | TGTGCCAGCAGTTCATCGACGGGCAGGGTCTATCAGCCCCAGCATTTT | TRBV28 | - | 16 | - | TRBJ1-5
CASSRTFNQPQHF | TGTGCCAGCAGCAGGACTTTTAATCAGCCCCAGCATTTT | TRBV28 | - | 13 | - | TRBJ1-5
CSQNTEAFF | TGCAGCCAGAACACTGAAGCTTTCTTT | TRBV20-1 | - | 9 | - | TRBJ1-1
CASSLLRDRVSEQYF | TGTGCCAGCAGTTTACTTAGGGACAGGGTTTCCGAGCAGTACTTC | TRBV7-9 | TRBD1 | 15 | - | TRBJ2-7
CASSPRGAQETQYF | TGTGCCAGCAGCCCCAGGGGGGCCCAAGAGACCCAGTACTTC | TRBV6-6 | - | 14 | few | TRBJ2-5
CATREQGAVYEQFF | TGTGCCACCAGGGAACAGGGGGCCGTTTATGAGCAGTTCTTC | TRBV15 | TRBD1 | 14 | - | TRBJ2-1
CASSLAVGELFF | TGTGCCAGCAGCTTGGCGGTTGGGGAGCTGTTTTTT | TRBV5-6 | - | 12 | - | TRBJ2-2
CASSQDVTQGFFGYTF | TGCGCCAGCAGCCAAGATGTTACACAGGGATTTTTTGGCTACACCTTC | TRBV4-3 | - | 16 | - | TRBJ1-2
CASRQPGTGGNSPLHF | TGTGCCAGCAGACAACCCGGGACAGGGGGAAATTCACCCCTCCACTTT | TRBV6-6 | TRBD1 | 16 | once | TRBJ1-6
CASSEGAGVRGEAFF | TGTGCCAGCAGTGAGGGGGCAGGGGTGCGTGGGGAAGCTTTCTTT | TRBV6-1 | - | 15 | - | TRBJ1-1
CASSGLVAGSMNTEAFF | TGTGCCAGCTCTGGCCTGGTGGCAGGGTCTATGAACACTGAAGCTTTCTTT | TRBV18 | - | 17 | - | TRBJ1-1
CASSSIPMTGGSPDGNTIYF | TGTGCCAGCAGTTCCATACCTATGACAGGGGGCTCTCCGGATGGAAACACCATATATTTT | TRBV27 | TRBD1 | 20 | - | TRBJ1-3
CSAREQGYTF | TGCAGTGCTAGAGAACAGGGCTACACCTTC | TRBV20-1 | - | 10 | - | TRBJ1-2
CAIPGQGTYGNEQYF | TGTGCCATCCCGGGACAGGGTACCTACGGGAACGAGCAGTACTTC | TRBV21-1 | - | 15 | - | TRBJ2-7
CASSESRLGYGYTF | TGTGCCAGCAGTGAATCACGACTTGGCTATGGCTACACCTTC | TRBV2 | - | 14 | - | TRBJ1-2
CASSRPDREGSGYTF | TGTGCCAGCAGTCGCCCGGACAGGGAGGGAAGCGGCTACACCTTC | TRBV6-5 | TRBD1 | 15 | once | TRBJ1-2
CATSREGQKIYGYTF | TGTGCCACCAGCAGAGAAGGACAGAAGATCTATGGCTACACCTTC | TRBV15 | - | 15 | - | TRBJ1-2
CASSSQGRTEAFF | TGTGCCAGCAGTTCCCAGGGGCGGACTGAAGCTTTCTTT | TRBV28 | - | 13 | - | TRBJ1-1
CASSYKLEGHEQYF | TGTGCCAGCAGTTACAAATTGGAGGGTCACGAGCAGTACTTC | TRBV6-5 | - | 14 | - | TRBJ2-7
CASSWPQGGDYGYTF | TGTGCCAGCAGCTGGCCTCAGGGAGGTGACTATGGCTACACCTTC | TRBV7-2 | - | 15 | - | TRBJ1-2
CASSQDRVADTQYF | TGCGCCAGCAGCCAGGACAGGGTTGCCGATACGCAGTATTTT | TRBV5-1 | TRBD1 | 14 | - | TRBJ2-3
CASSPTGGQGVSGNQPQHF | TGTGCCAGCAGTCCCACCGGGGGACAGGGTGTTTCTGGCAATCAGCCCCAGCATTTT | TRBV27 | TRBD1 | 19 | - | TRBJ1-5
CASSYGPRYEQYF | TGTGCCAGCAGTTACGGGCCGCGCTACGAGCAGTACTTC | TRBV6-5 | - | 13 | few | TRBJ2-7
CASSPPARGKGYEQYF | TGTGCCAGCTCACCACCGGCCAGGGGCAAAGGCTACGAGCAGTACTTC | TRBV18 | - | 16 | - | TRBJ2-7
CASSSGQGEYEQYF | TGTGCCAGCAGTTCCGGACAGGGGGAGTACGAGCAGTACTTC | TRBV28 | TRBD1 | 14 | - | TRBJ2-7
CASSQGQGNTIYF | TGCGCCAGCAGCCAAGGGCAGGGAAACACCATATATTTT | TRBV4-3 | - | 13 | - | TRBJ1-3
CASRSGATQKLFF | TGTGCCAGCAGGTCAGGGGCTACTCAAAAACTGTTTTTT | TRBV2 | - | 13 | - | TRBJ1-4
CSTRTGGNTEAFF | TGCAGCACCAGGACAGGGGGAAACACTGAAGCTTTCTTT | TRBV29-1 | TRBD1 | 13 | - | TRBJ1-1
CSVPPRPRDRERGYGYTF | TGCAGCGTTCCCCCTCGACCCCGGGACAGGGAAAGGGGCTATGGCTACACCTTC | TRBV29-1 | TRBD1 | 18 | - | TRBJ1-2
CSSSFTGEKLFF | TGTTCCAGCAGCTTTACAGGGGAAAAACTGTTTTTT | TRBV7-9 | - | 12 | - | TRBJ1-4
CSVDGDRYNF | TGCAGCGTTGACGGGGACAGGTACAATTTT | TRBV29-1 | TRBD1 | 10 | once | TRBJ2-3
CASRETGRPFEQYF | TGTGCCAGCAGGGAGACAGGGAGGCCCTTCGAGCAGTACTTC | TRBV6-1 | - | 14 | once | TRBJ2-7
CASSLFGNTEAFF | TGTGCCAGCAGTTTATTCGGGAACACTGAAGCTTTCTTT | TRBV28 | - | 13 | - | TRBJ1-1
CASSTRTEIYGYTF | TGTGCCAGTAGTACCAGGACAGAGATCTATGGCTACACCTTC | TRBV19 | - | 14 | - | TRBJ1-2